What follows are 18 T cell receptor beta chains derived from one specimen sequenced in a study of blood T cells in healthy people across ages. Together with a sample-barcoded 5' primer, a J-beta primer mix was included in a second PCR lasting about 7 to 12 cycles. MiXCR was run by TCRdb on the 5' RACE reads, yielding one entry per CDR3 protein. The sample carries 1.8 million or so distinct CDR3 sequences, about two fifths recorded once. The sample taken for sequencing was blood. These receptors were taken from a human donor in good health.

This clonotype was seen a handful of times. The V and J genes are TRBV29-1 and TRBJ1-1; D ambiguous. Per the germline V gene, CDR1 is SQVTM and CDR2 is ANQGSEA. Trimming shortened V by 4 bases and J by 0 bases, and 9 bases separated the two germline ends. The CDR3 totals 13 residues. CDR3 residues: CSVGLGMNTEAFF. The CDR3 DNA is TGCAGCGTTGGTTTAGGGATGAACACTGAAGCTTTCTTT.

The chain has TRBV24-1 and TRBJ2-7; the match to TRBD1 covers 7 bases. The tail of the sequence fits TRBJ2-5 better, so the J call may be wrong. The CDR3 loop spans 17 amino acids. The germline V gene has CDR1 KGHDR and CDR2 SFDVKD. The CDR3 DNA reads as TGTGCCACCAGTGATTTGACCAGAGGGGGCGGGTTTGAGACCCAGTACTTC. This encodes CATSDLTRGGGFETQYF.

V is TRBV5-1 and J is TRBJ2-7, with 8 nucleotides matching TRBD1. V shed 10 bases, J shed 5 bases, and the junction held 11 bases outside the gene matches. The CDR3 loop spans 13 amino acids. Germline V CDR1 and CDR2: SGHRS, YFSETQ. CDR3 DNA sequence: TGCGCCTGCGGGCGGGACAGGACCGACGAGCAGTACTTC. Residues: CACGRDRTDEQYF.

In its sample, this clonotype was seen a few times. The rearrangement links TRBV29-1 to TRBJ2-2, with unresolved D. Germline V CDR1 and CDR2: SQVTM, ANQGSEA. This CDR3 region has 11 residues. Trimming removed 5 bases at V and 5 bases at J, with 6 bases between. CDR3 in amino acids: CSVTDTGELFF. The CDR3 DNA sequence: TGCAGCGTTACGGATACCGGGGAGCTGTTTTTT.

In its sample, this clonotype was seen many times. The gene calls are TRBV7-2 and TRBJ2-5; TRBD2 agrees at 10 bases. CDR3 size: 15 residues. CDR1 is SGHTA and CDR2 is FQGNSA in the germline V gene. Trimming cost V 2 bases and J 2 bases; bases outside gene matches: 2. CDR3 sequence: CASSLTSGVQETQYF. CDR3 bases: TGTGCCAGCAGCTTAACTAGCGGGGTGCAAGAGACCCAGTACTTC.

With respect to this clonotype: A much larger clone lies one base from this, so it may be a read error. V gene TRBV6-5 combines with J gene TRBJ1-2, with a weak D call TRBD1 (6 bases). The V gene's germline CDR1 is MNHEY and CDR2 SVGAGI. The CDR3 extends over 15 amino acids. V was cut by 11 bases and J by 0 bases, with 19 bases left in between. The CDR3 DNA follows: TGTGCCTGCACCATAGGGGGATACTCTAACTATGGCTACACCTTC. This gives the protein CACTIGGYSNYGYTF.

The V call is TRBV7-9, the J call TRBJ2-1, with TRBD2 matching 8 bases. CDR1 is SEHNR, CDR2 FQNEAQ, per germline (reference sequence). This CDR3 spans 15 amino acids. V lost 4 bases, J lost 3 bases, and 5 bases stayed unmatched. CDR3 loop: CASSSPGGDYNEQFF. The CDR3 nucleotides are TGTGCCAGCAGCTCCCCGGGAGGGGACTACAATGAGCAGTTCTTC. The full variable domain, with the rest looked up from reference TRBV7-9 and TRBJ2-1, is DTGVSQNPRHKITKRGQNVTFRCDPISEHNRLYWYRQTLGQGPEFLTYFQNEAQLEKSRLLSDRFSAERPKGSFSTLEIQRTEQGDSAMYLCASSSPGGDYNEQFFGPGTRLTVL.

The chain carries TRBV7-9 and TRBJ1-2; D is unresolved. Trimming pared 8 bases from V and 8 bases from J, leaving 21 bases between. Germline V gene lookup returns CDR1 SEHNR and CDR2 FQNEAQ (reference sequence). The CDR3 covers 14 residues. The CDR3 bases are TGTGCCAGCGGGCCTTTGACGGATCCCTTGGGCTACACCTTC. As protein: CASGPLTDPLGYTF.

V gene TRBV7-2 combines with J gene TRBJ2-2, with TRBD2 matching 15 bases. After removal of 2 bases from V and 0 bases from J, the junction contained 7 bases not matched to a gene. This CDR3 region has 20 residues. Per germline, CDR1 SGHTA and CDR2 FQGNSA. The DNA of the CDR3 is TGTGCCAGCAGCTTAAAGGGACTAGCGGGGGGAGCCTCGAACACCGGGGAGCTGTTTTTT. It yields the protein CASSLKGLAGGASNTGELFF.

This clonotype was seen repeatedly, ten times or more. The rearrangement joins TRBV18 to TRBJ2-7, with a tentative D call TRBD1 (5 bases). Germline-derived CDR1 and CDR2 are KGHSH and LQKENI. This CDR3 comprises 13 residues. Trimming pared 3 bases from V and 3 bases from J, leaving 9 bases between. CDR3 sequence reads: CASSPLDSYEQYF. The DNA of the CDR3 is TGTGCCAGCTCACCTCTAGACAGCTACGAGCAGTACTTC.

The rearrangement links TRBV7-2 to TRBJ2-7; D gene uncertain. Trimming took off 1 base at V and 0 bases at J, with 10 bases between the two ends. The CDR3 is 15 amino acids. Germline values: CDR1 SGHTA, CDR2 FQGNSA. The DNA for the CDR3 is TGTGCCAGCAGCTTAGGGACGCCTATCTCCTACGAGCAGTACTTC. It translates to CASSLGTPISYEQYF.

The genes are TRBV29-1 and TRBJ2-3; D remains ambiguous. The V gene lost 7 bases and the J gene lost 2 bases, with 13 bases spanning the gap. The CDR3 spans 13 residues. CDR1 is SQVTM, CDR2 ANQGSEA, per germline. This CDR3 is CSAEVSPTDTQYF. CDR3 in DNA: TGCAGCGCTGAGGTCTCCCCCACAGATACGCAGTATTTT.

V is TRBV4-3 and J is TRBJ1-2, with D tentatively TRBD1 (6 bases). CDR3 length: 15 amino acids. The V and J ends lost 0 bases and 5 bases respectively, with 13 bases between them. The germline CDR1 and CDR2 sequences are LGHNA and YSLEER. The CDR3 spells CASSQDGRGAYGYTF. The CDR3 DNA is TGCGCCAGCAGCCAAGATGGGCGGGGGGCTTATGGCTACACCTTC.

There are a few counts of this clonotype. The gene calls are TRBV20-1 and TRBJ2-7; D ambiguous. The CDR3 extends over 12 amino acids. CDR1 is DFQATT, CDR2 SNEGSKA, per germline (reference sequence). V was trimmed by 0 bases and J by 3 bases, leaving 6 bases between them. CDR3 coding DNA: TGCAGTGCTAGAGAAGCTAGCTACGAGCAGTACTTC. Translation gives CSAREASYEQYF.

This clonotype was counted a few times. Here the CDR3 reads CASSSSPRDYEQYF. The CDR3 DNA sequence: TGTGCCAGCAGTTCCTCGCCTAGGGACTACGAGCAGTACTTC. The rearrangement joins TRBV27 to TRBJ2-4; the D is unclear. The assigned J gene may be wrong: the sequence end matches TRBJ2-7 better. The CDR3 contains 14 residues. The germline gives CDR1 MNHEY, CDR2 SMNVEV (reference sequence).

The J gene is TRBJ1-1, the V gene TRBV29-1, with TRBD1 as a possible D gene (5 bases). Trimming shortened V by 4 bases and J by 2 bases, and 11 bases separated the two germline ends. The CDR3 runs 13 residues. CDR1 is SQVTM and CDR2 is ANQGSEA in the germline V gene. CDR3 protein: CSVVGGENTEAFF. The DNA for the CDR3 is TGCAGCGTTGTCGGGGGGGAAAACACTGAAGCTTTCTTT. The full variable domain, its missing parts supplied by reference TRBV29-1 and TRBJ1-1, is SAVISQKPSRDICQRGTSLTIQCQVDSQVTMMFWYRQQPGQSLTLIATANQGSEATYESGFVIDKFPISRPNLTFSTLTVSNMSPEDSSIYLCSVVGGENTEAFFGQGTRLTVV.

This rearrangement joins TRBV12-3 or TRBV12-4 to TRBJ1-2, with 7 bases identical to TRBD1. V lost 6 bases to trimming and J lost 8 bases; unmatched junction nucleotides: 3. CDR3 size: 11 residues. The CDR3 region is CASRDRVGYTF. CDR3 nucleotide sequence: TGTGCCAGCAGAGACAGGGTCGGCTACACCTTC.

The chain links TRBV5-1 to TRBJ1-3; the D is unclear. Between the trimmed V and J ends, which lost 4 bases and 2 bases, there was a span of 16 bases. The CDR3 totals 16 residues. Germline assignment: CDR1 SGHRS and CDR2 YFSETQ. The CDR3 region has the DNA TGCGCCAGCAGCCCACGAGCGGACTCCGCTGGAAACACCATATATTTT. It yields the protein CASSPRADSAGNTIYF.